The 22 T cell receptor beta chains below come from one sample, sequenced in a study of prognosis after radiotherapy for stage I lung cancer. The authors amplified TCR beta CDR3 from genomic DNA using two-round multiplex PCR. Individual primers that were specific to each TRBV and TRBJ gene served in first-round PCR. TCRdb called the multiplex PCR reads again in MiXCR, with one record for every CDR3 protein. The sample lists fewer than 40,000 distinct CDR3 sequences; about 34% were seen once. Sample: PBMCs, taken before or after stereotactic body radiation therapy (not recorded which). The receptors stem from a donor aged 50 or older with non-small cell lung cancer.

At least ten counts were recorded for this clonotype. V usage is TRBV24-1 and J usage is TRBJ2-6; tentatively, D is TRBD2 (5 bases). This CDR3 is 15 amino acids long. Germline CDR1 is KGHDR and CDR2 is SFDVKD. V was trimmed by 3 bases and J by 4 bases, leaving 9 bases between them. The CDR3 bases are TGTGCCACCAGTGATAGAGGGAGCGGGGCCAACGTCCTGACTTTC. Translated: CATSDRGSGANVLTF.

This clonotype turned up a few times. V usage is TRBV9 and J usage is TRBJ1-4; D is uncertain. The CDR3 runs to 11 residues. Trimming shortened V by 5 bases and J by 8 bases, and 7 bases separated the two germline ends. Germline V gene data show CDR1 as SGDLS and CDR2 as YYNGEE. The CDR3 DNA follows: TGTGCCAGCAGTCCTGGGGAAAAACTGTTTTTT. This codes for CASSPGEKLFF. The whole variable domain, filled in from reference TRBV9 and TRBJ1-4, reads DSGVTQTPKHLITATGQRVTLRCSPRSGDLSVYWYQQSLDQGLQFLIQYYNGEERAKGNILERFSAQQFPDLHSELNLSSLELGDSALYFCASSPGEKLFFGSGTQLSVL.

This clonotype was found many times. V gene TRBV19 combines with J gene TRBJ1-4; D gene unclear. V was trimmed by 4 bases and J by 0 bases, leaving 12 bases between them. This CDR3 is 16 amino acids long. Germline CDR1 reads LNHDA; CDR2 reads SQIVND (reference sequence). The CDR3 DNA sequence: TGTGCCAGTAGTACAGTGGCTAGGGCAACTAATGAAAAACTGTTTTTT. This codes for CASSTVARATNEKLFF.

The sample holds many counts of this clonotype. This chain uses TRBV6-1 with TRBJ1-5; tentatively, D is TRBD1 (5 bases). In germline, CDR1 is MNHNS, CDR2 SASEGT. The CDR3 consists of 13 residues. V was cut by 4 bases and J by 5 bases, with 9 bases left in between. The CDR3 protein is CASSGQGYQPQHF. The CDR3, as DNA: TGTGCCAGCAGTGGTCAGGGTTATCAGCCCCAGCATTTT.

With respect to this clonotype: This likely came from a read error, as a far larger clone is one base away. V is TRBV6-4 and J is TRBJ2-1, with D possibly being TRBD1 (5 bases). The germline V gene encodes CDR1 MRHNA and CDR2 SNTAGT. The V end was cut by 6 bases, the J end by 3 bases, with 15 bases between. The CDR3 contains 15 residues. The CDR3 DNA follows: TGTGCCAGCAGCCAGGGCCGGCCATACTACAATGAGCAGTTCTTC. It translates to CASSQGRPYYNEQFF.

This clonotype was seen more than once but under ten times. The V gene is TRBV20-1, the J gene TRBJ2-4; D may be TRBD2 (7 bases). The V gene's germline CDR1 is DFQATT and CDR2 SNEGSKA (reference sequence). This CDR3 has 12 residues. The V and J ends lost 5 bases and 9 bases respectively, with 14 bases between them. CDR3 sequence reads: CSAARGGGIQYF. The CDR3 DNA reads as TGCAGTGCTGCCCGAGGGGGGGGCATTCAGTACTTC.

As regards this clonotype: A far larger clone is a single base away, which makes a read error likely. The rearrangement uses TRBV6-2 or TRBV6-3 and TRBJ2-7; 8 bases are a match to TRBD2. Germline V lookup: CDR1 MNHEY, CDR2 SVGEGT. The CDR3 sequence is 14 residues long. J lost 1 base, V lost 6 bases, and 5 bases had no gene match. The CDR3 spells CASSLAGWSYEQYF. CDR3 in DNA: TGTGCCAGCAGCTTAGCGGGATGGTCCTACGAGCAGTACTTC.

With regard to this clonotype: A much larger clone lies one base from this, so it may be a read error. The chain uses TRBV9 and TRBJ1-1, with 8 bases lining up with TRBD1. This CDR3 contains 14 residues. Germline CDR1 is SGDLS and CDR2 is YYNGEE. V lost 6 bases to trimming and J lost 5 bases; unmatched junction nucleotides: 9. CDR3 nucleotide sequence: TGTGCCAGCATCGCGGGACAGGCTTTGACTGAAGCTTTCTTT. This sequence encodes CASIAGQALTEAFF.

With regard to this clonotype: A read error is the likely source, as a far larger clone sits one nucleotide away. The chain uses TRBV6-2 or TRBV6-3 and TRBJ1-3; D is uncertain. V lost 7 bases, J lost 4 bases, and 11 bases lay in between. The CDR3 is 13 residues long. Germline CDR1 MNHEY, CDR2 SVGEGT. The CDR3 DNA follows: TGTGCCAGCATAAACCCGAGGGGAAACACCATATATTTT. Protein product: CASINPRGNTIYF.

Concerning this clonotype: A much larger clonotype is one base distant, so this may be a read error. V usage is TRBV20-1 and J usage is TRBJ2-1, with D maybe TRBD2 (5 bases). This CDR3 region has 16 residues. CDR1 DFQATT and CDR2 SNEGSKA come from the germline V gene (reference sequence). Trimming shortened V by 4 bases and J by 0 bases, and 16 bases separated the two germline ends. This CDR3 is CSATIGITSSYNEQFF. The CDR3 DNA follows: TGCAGTGCTACGATCGGGATTACTAGCTCCTACAATGAGCAGTTCTTC.

The V and J genes are TRBV6-2 or TRBV6-3 and TRBJ2-1; 8 bases line up with TRBD2. Germline loops: CDR1 MNHEY, CDR2 SVGEGT. The CDR3 runs to 14 residues. J was trimmed by 7 bases and V by 5 bases; bases with no gene match: 7. The CDR3 spells CASSKGTGGNEQFF. The CDR3 DNA reads TGTGCCAGCAGTAAGGGCACGGGAGGGAATGAGCAGTTCTTC.

The V gene is TRBV7-8, the J gene TRBJ2-7; the match to TRBD2 covers 8 bases. V shed 6 bases and J 3 bases; nucleotides not matched to a gene: 4. Germline V CDR1 and CDR2: SGHVS, FQNEAQ. The CDR3 extends over 13 amino acids. The CDR3 sequence: CASSLLADYEQYF. The CDR3 nucleotides are TGTGCCAGCAGTTTACTAGCGGACTACGAGCAGTACTTC.

This clonotype was observed many times. The junction differs from germline at one of its ends, possibly a read error. The rearrangement links TRBV7-7 to TRBJ2-7; TRBD2 agrees at 7 bases. Germline CDR1 reads SSHAT; CDR2 reads FNYEAQ (reference sequence). There are 13 residues in the CDR3. The CDR3 sequence: CASSTGLGYEQYF. The CDR3 DNA sequence: TGTGCTAGCAGCACCGGACTAGGTTACGAGCAGTACTTC.

The chain carries TRBV7-9 and TRBJ1-5; the match to TRBD1 covers 7 bases. Germline CDR1 and CDR2: SEHNR and FQNEAQ (reference sequence). This CDR3 comprises 13 residues. Unmatched junction bases numbered 6, after V lost 6 bases and J lost 7 bases. This CDR3 reads CASSVDRDQPQHF. As DNA, the CDR3 is TGTGCCAGCAGTGTTGACAGGGACCAGCCCCAGCATTTT.

This clonotype is deemed medium-sized. The chain employs TRBV12-3 or TRBV12-4 and TRBJ2-7, with D possibly being TRBD2 (6 bases). This CDR3 region has 13 residues. V was shortened by 6 bases and J by 4 bases, with 13 bases between the two germline ends. Here the CDR3 reads CASRTEGSYEQYF. CDR3 coding DNA: TGTGCCAGCAGGACGGAGGGTTCTTACGAGCAGTACTTC.

This clonotype occurred many times. The gene calls are TRBV7-3 and TRBJ2-1; D is unclear. The germline gives CDR1 SGHTA, CDR2 FQGTGA. The CDR3 is made up of 11 amino acids. Trimming cost V 4 bases and J 7 bases, with 5 bases left between them. The CDR3 sequence: CASSSGNEQFF. The DNA for the CDR3 is TGTGCCAGCAGCTCAGGAAATGAGCAGTTCTTC.

On this clonotype itself: This clone may be a read error of a much larger clone one base away. This chain links TRBV20-1 with TRBJ1-5; D possibly corresponds to TRBD2 (7 bases). The closer fit of TRBJ2-3 to the DNA end suggests the J call may be wrong. Germline V gene sequence: CDR1 DFQATT, CDR2 SNEGSKA (reference sequence). The CDR3 is 16 amino acids. The CDR3 is CSSRGGGGLVNQPQYF. For the CDR3, the DNA is TGCAGTTCGAGGGGGGGGGGGGGCCTCGTTAATCAGCCCCAGTATTTT.

J is TRBJ2-4 and V is TRBV25-1; TRBD2 might be the D (6 bases). There are 15 residues in the CDR3. CDR1 MGHDK and CDR2 SYGVNS come from the germline V gene. V gave up 3 bases and J gave up 6 bases, with 15 bases separating them. The CDR3 nucleotides are TGTGCCAGCAGTGATTCCGGGGGATGGAGAAACATTCAGTACTTC. Its protein is CASSDSGGWRNIQYF.

At least ten counts were recorded for this clonotype. The rearrangement joins TRBV19 to TRBJ2-7; unclear D gene. Germline V gives CDR1 LNHDA, CDR2 SQIVND (reference sequence). The V gene lost 0 bases and the J gene lost 2 bases, with 2 bases spanning the gap. CDR3 length: 12 amino acids. CDR3 DNA sequence: TGTGCCAGTAGTATAGACCCCTACGAGCAGTACTTC. As protein: CASSIDPYEQYF. Drawing the rest from reference TRBV19 and TRBJ2-7, the complete variable domain is DGGITQSPKYLFRKEGQNVTLSCEQNLNHDAMYWYRQDPGQGLRLIYYSQIVNDFQKGDIAEGYSVSREKKESFPLTVTSAQKNPTAFYLCASSIDPYEQYFGPGTRLTVT.

This clonotype was seen ten or more times. This chain joins TRBV3-1 and TRBJ1-3; maybe TRBD1 (6 bases). Germline values: CDR1 LGHDT, CDR2 YNNKEL (reference sequence). Trimming pared 2 bases from V and 4 bases from J, leaving 15 bases between. This CDR3 is built from 16 residues. DNA for the CDR3: TGTGCCAGCAGCCAATACAAGGGGGGTTCAGGAAACACCATATATTTT. It yields the protein CASSQYKGGSGNTIYF.

The rearrangement links TRBV6-4 to TRBJ2-7; 14 nucleotides agree with TRBD2. After removal of 10 bases from V and 4 bases from J, the junction contained 12 bases not matched to a gene. This CDR3 has 16 amino acids. CDR1 MRHNA and CDR2 SNTAGT come from the germline V gene. CDR3 loop: CATDRGLAGVGYEQYF. In DNA form, the CDR3 reads TGTGCCACCGACCGGGGACTAGCGGGAGTAGGGTACGAGCAGTACTTC.

This CDR3 reads CASSEYPRGQGVMNTEAFF. The DNA for the CDR3 is TGTGCCAGCAGTGAATATCCCCGCGGACAGGGGGTAATGAACACTGAAGCTTTCTTT. This chain connects TRBV6-4 to TRBJ1-1; 10 bases agree with TRBD1. This CDR3 contains 19 residues. Looked up from germline, CDR1 is MRHNA and CDR2 is SNTAGT. V was pared by 3 bases and J by 0 bases, with 13 bases of the junction left unmatched.